The present TCR beta chain was sequenced within a study of shared clonotypes between healthy human individuals. Background on the study: The donor pool was made up of two women and three men aged 18 to 49. Findings and caveats of the study: Larger estimated richness was generally recorded for naive subsets relative to memory subsets.

CD4+ cells were split into CD45RA+ naive and CD45RA-negative memory subsets. In the case of this clone: Its specificity is not known.

TCRdb's copy holds only in-frame clones and misses some; the assay was immunoSEQ multiplex PCR. Among roughly 1,500,000 clones listed, about 98% were seen once. The CDR3 spans 15 residues. Looked up from germline, CDR1 is ENHRY and CDR2 is SYGVKD. Trimming cost V 2 bases and J 3 bases; bases outside gene matches: 5. The chain couples TRBV10-3 to TRBJ2-7; 9 positions agree with TRBD1. Sample: naive CD4+ T cells sorted from blood. The subset here: CD45RA+ positively selected. The origin of this receptor is a man aged 30 to 39 in good health. The CDR3 sequence: CAISETTGGDYEQYF. The CDR3, as DNA: TGTGCCATCAGTGAGACGACAGGGGGGGACTACGAGCAGTACTTC.